The present T cell receptor beta chain was sequenced within a study of graft-versus-host responses after intestinal transplantation. Study-wide context: Induction with anti-thymocyte globulin, then tacrolimus and steroids for roughly three years, was given to all recipients.

V dropped 0 bases and J dropped 5 bases, with 22 bases sitting between them. The germline V gene encodes CDR1 LGHNA and CDR2 YNFKEQ. The CDR3 has 18 residues. TCRdb's copy holds only in-frame clones and misses some; the assay was immunoSEQ multiplex PCR. This sample yields roughly 3,900 clones, of which 85% are seen a single time; 4% to 5.5% belongs to the top ten. Graft tissue processing released intraepithelial and lamina propria lymphocytes. The V and J genes are TRBV4-2 and TRBJ2-5; maybe TRBD2 (6 bases). This sequence originates from a human patient who received an intestinal transplant, so some T cells may come from the graft donor. Sequences were derived from ileum tissue, sampled roughly 660 days after intestinal transplant. The DNA for the CDR3 is TGTGCCAGCAGCCAAGAGAATTTTCGGACTACCTCAGGGGAGACCCAGTACTTC. Protein product: CASSQENFRTTSGETQYF.